The 24 T cell receptor beta chains listed next were all sequenced from one sample in a study of blood T cell repertoires in COVID-19. Sequencing was performed with immunoSEQ multiplex PCR; in TCRdb, only in-frame clones are kept and a portion is missing. The sample consists of 250,000 to 300,000 clones, about 88% of them appearing once. Specimen: peripheral blood. All receptors come from a woman aged 40 to 50 who had recovered from COVID-19.

Regarding this clone: The same CDR3 can be traced to other DNA sequences in this sample. The V call is TRBV5-4, the J call TRBJ2-1, with TRBD2 identical over 11 bases. Germline V gene sequence: CDR1 SGHNT, CDR2 YYREEE (reference sequence). The CDR3 spans 15 residues. V lost 4 bases and J lost 2; bases outside the gene matches: 2. Here the CDR3 reads CASSPGLAAYNEQFF. DNA for the CDR3: TGTGCCAGCAGCCCGGGACTAGCGGCCTACAATGAGCAGTTCTTC.

The V and J genes are TRBV9 and TRBJ2-2; D gene ambiguous. The CDR3 spans 14 residues. V lost 0 bases and J 7 bases, leaving 10 bases between the germline ends. CDR1 SGDLS and CDR2 YYNGEE come from the germline V gene. The CDR3 nucleotides read TGTGCCAGCAGCGTAGGCCCAGTTGGCGGGGAGCTGTTTTTT. Translating it yields CASSVGPVGGELFF.

This clone was found once. The chain combines TRBV11-3 with TRBJ1-2; 9 nucleotides agree with TRBD1. This CDR3 is 14 amino acids long. J gave up 6 bases and V 5 bases, and 7 bases lay outside the gene matches. The germline V gene encodes CDR1 SGHNT and CDR2 YENEEA. The CDR3 is CASSPHRTGDGYTF. In DNA form, the CDR3 reads TGTGCCAGCAGCCCCCATCGGACAGGGGATGGCTACACCTTC.

The V call is TRBV5-4, the J call TRBJ1-2; D might be TRBD1 (5 bases). The germline CDR1 and CDR2 sequences are SGHNT and YYREEE (reference sequence). The CDR3 is 14 amino acids. V lost 5 bases and J 8 bases, leaving 19 bases between the germline ends. The CDR3 is CASRRWGGSGGYTF. For the CDR3, the DNA is TGTGCCAGCAGGAGGTGGGGGGGATCGGGAGGCTACACCTTC.

The chain has TRBV3-1 (or the pseudogene TRBV3-2) and TRBJ1-3, with a possible D match to TRBD1 (5 bases). In germline, CDR1 is LGHDT, CDR2 YNNKEL (reference sequence). The CDR3 is 15 amino acids. Between the trimmed V and J ends, which lost 4 bases and 0 bases, there was a span of 10 bases. CDR3 residues: CASSPTGPSGNTIYF. In DNA, the CDR3 is TGTGCCAGCAGCCCCACAGGCCCCTCTGGAAACACCATATATTTT.

The DNA of the CDR3 is TGTGCCAGCAGTCCGTCCTACAATGAGCAGTTCTTC. Protein: CASSPSYNEQFF. The chain is built from TRBV27 and TRBJ2-1; D ambiguous. This CDR3 spans 12 amino acids. The germline V gene encodes CDR1 MNHEY and CDR2 SMNVEV (reference sequence). The V gene lost 5 bases and the J gene lost 1 base, with 3 bases spanning the gap.

V and J are TRBV27 and TRBJ2-1; no clear D gene. V lost 5 bases to trimming and J lost 4 bases, with 3 bases between them. The length of the CDR3 is 11 residues. From germline, CDR1 is MNHEY and CDR2 SMNVEV (reference sequence). The CDR3 bases are TGTGCCAGCAGTCAATACAATGAGCAGTTCTTC. This gives the protein CASSQYNEQFF.

This rearrangement joins TRBV10-3 to TRBJ2-1; 12 nucleotides line up with TRBD2. The CDR3 sequence is 20 residues long. From germline, CDR1 is ENHRY and CDR2 SYGVKD. After removal of 3 bases from V and 0 bases from J, the junction contained 12 bases not matched to a gene. The CDR3 bases are TGTGCCATCAGTGACCCCCAGGGACTAGCGGGCCAGAGCTCCTACAATGAGCAGTTCTTC. Translating it yields CAISDPQGLAGQSSYNEQFF.

This clone occurred a few times. J is TRBJ1-5 and V is TRBV5-1, with D tentatively TRBD1 (5 bases). V lost 0 bases to trimming and J lost 7 bases, with 8 bases between them. Germline V gene data show CDR1 as SGHRS and CDR2 as YFSETQ. CDR3 length: 13 residues. The CDR3 loop is CASSLAGGQPQHF. CDR3 in DNA: TGCGCCAGCAGCTTGGCCGGGGGACAGCCCCAGCATTTT.

The chain carries TRBV18 and TRBJ2-7, with 7 bases matching TRBD2. This CDR3 contains 13 residues. Germline V gene sequence: CDR1 KGHSH, CDR2 LQKENI. The V segment lost 5 bases and the J segment 3 bases; nucleotides outside the gene matches: 4. CDR3 region: CASSTRENYEQYF. The CDR3 DNA follows: TGTGCCAGCTCAACGCGGGAGAACTACGAGCAGTACTTC. The full variable domain, rest sourced from reference TRBV18 and TRBJ2-7, is NAGVMQNPRHLVRRRGQEARLRCSPMKGHSHVYWYRQLPEEGLKFMVYLQKENIIDESGMPKERFSAEFPKEGPSILRIQQVVRGDSAAYFCASSTRENYEQYFGPGTRLTVT.

The chain links TRBV4-3 to TRBJ1-6; D is unclear. Germline CDR1 is LGHNA and CDR2 is YSLEER. This CDR3 spans 15 amino acids. V shed 4 bases and J shed 5 bases, with 12 bases lying between them. CDR3 amino acids: CASSRHNRDNSPLHF. CDR3 sequence (DNA): TGCGCCAGCAGCCGCCACAACCGGGATAATTCACCCCTCCACTTT.

This clone was observed a single time. This chain links TRBV6-4 with TRBJ1-1; TRBD1 matches 7 bases. In germline, CDR1 is MRHNA, CDR2 SNTAGT. V was clipped by 0 bases and J by 2 bases; unmatched bases: 3. The CDR3 length is 15 residues. CDR3 sequence: CASSDSRGANTEAFF. The CDR3 DNA reads TGTGCCAGCAGTGACTCCAGGGGGGCCAACACTGAAGCTTTCTTT.

For the CDR3, the DNA is TGTGCCAGCAGCCCCGGGACAGGGTGGGGGTCACCCCTCCACTTT. Its translation is CASSPGTGWGSPLHF. The chain links TRBV7-2 to TRBJ1-6, with TRBD1 matching over 9 bases. CDR3 length: 15 residues. Looked up from germline, CDR1 is SGHTA and CDR2 is FQGNSA. The J segment lost 10 bases and the V segment lost 5 bases, leaving 9 bases of the junction unmatched.

This clone occurred once. The J gene is TRBJ2-7, the V gene TRBV9; 9 bases map to TRBD2. The CDR3 consists of 20 residues. J lost 1 base, V lost 1 base, and 18 bases had no gene match. The germline CDR1 and CDR2 sequences are SGDLS and YYNGEE. CDR3 in amino acids: CASSVPAPLRREGGSYEQYV. The CDR3 region has the DNA TGTGCCAGCAGCGTACCGGCGCCGTTAAGGCGGGAGGGGGGGTCCTACGAGCAGTACGTC.

V is TRBV10-2 and J is TRBJ2-2; 7 bases align to TRBD2. V was pared by 4 bases and J by 8 bases, with 10 bases of the junction left unmatched. Germline V gene data show CDR1 as WSHSY and CDR2 as SAAADI. The CDR3 covers 15 residues. Here the CDR3 DNA reads TGCGCCAGCAGTGGGGGCTCACGACTAGCAGGGGAGCTGTTTTTT. This encodes CASSGGSRLAGELFF.

DNA of the CDR3: TGCGCCAGCAGCCAAGATGGCGGGGCGGGCGAGACCCAGTACTTC. Translated: CASSQDGGAGETQYF. This chain connects TRBV4-3 to TRBJ2-5; tentatively, D is TRBD2 (6 bases). There are 15 residues in the CDR3. From germline, CDR1 is LGHNA and CDR2 YSLEER. V lost 0 bases and J 5 bases, leaving 13 bases between the germline ends.

The chain joins TRBV29-1 to TRBJ2-3; D may be TRBD2 (5 bases). Germline V gives CDR1 SQVTM, CDR2 ANQGSEA. V lost 6 bases and J 4 bases, leaving 14 bases between the germline ends. This CDR3 has 13 residues. The CDR3 DNA is TGCAGCGTCGCCCCCGGGGTAGCAGATACGCAGTATTTT. It encodes CSVAPGVADTQYF.

About this clone itself: One end of the junction fails to match germline, which may point to a read error. V is TRBV7-7 and J is TRBJ2-3; 11 bases match TRBD2. The CDR3 loop spans 15 amino acids. Germline V gives CDR1 SSHAT, CDR2 FNYEAQ (reference sequence). Written as DNA, the CDR3 is TGTGCTAGCAGCTTAGCGGGGGGGAGCACAGATACGCAGTATTTT. This codes for CASSLAGGSTDTQYF.

The V and J genes are TRBV19 and TRBJ2-7; D not certain. The CDR3 sequence is 15 residues long. CDR1 and CDR2 from the germline V gene are LNHDA and SQIVND (reference sequence). Trimming stripped 5 bases from V and 2 bases from J, with 16 bases between. The CDR3 sequence: CASSYRRRPTYEQYF. DNA for the CDR3: TGTGCCAGTAGTTACCGGCGGAGACCCACCTACGAGCAGTACTTC.

The V call is TRBV7-9, the J call TRBJ2-3; 9 nucleotides line up with TRBD1. CDR3 length equals 16 residues. Germline V gene data show CDR1 as SEHNR and CDR2 as FQNEAQ (reference sequence). The V and J ends lost 5 bases and 1 base, in that order; junction bases with no gene match: 7. As DNA, the CDR3 is TGTGCCAGCAGCCACCCAGACAGGGGGGGCACAGATACGCAGTATTTT. Amino acid sequence: CASSHPDRGGTDTQYF.

Only one count was recorded for this clone. V usage is TRBV12-2 and J usage is TRBJ1-1; TRBD1, the table's D call, was not compared with the DNA. TRBV12-2 is listed as a pseudogene. The CDR3 contains 18 residues. The CDR3 loop reads CASRSYPGQGPGGTEAFF. The CDR3 nucleotides are TGTGCAAGTCGCTCCTACCCGGGACAGGGCCCGGGGGGTACTGAAGCTTTCTTT.

The chain joins TRBV18 to TRBJ2-5, with D perhaps matching TRBD2 (5 bases). CDR1 and CDR2 (germline): KGHSH, LQKENI. The V end was cut by 3 bases, the J end by 3 bases, with 17 bases between. The CDR3 extends over 16 amino acids. CDR3: CASSPAFLAREETQYF. CDR3 bases: TGTGCCAGCTCACCCGCCTTTTTGGCGAGGGAAGAGACCCAGTACTTC.

The chain links TRBV9 to TRBJ2-5; 11 bases fit TRBD2. The CDR3 runs to 13 residues. CDR1 is SGDLS, CDR2 YYNGEE, per germline. With V trimmed by 7 bases and J by 4 bases, 3 bases remained unmatched. The CDR3 reads CASGLAGGETQYF. The CDR3, as DNA: TGTGCCAGCGGGCTAGCGGGAGGAGAGACCCAGTACTTC.

The J gene is TRBJ2-7, the V gene TRBV6-2 or TRBV6-3; the D gene is possibly TRBD1 (5 bases). Germline V CDR1 and CDR2: MNHEY, SVGEGT. The CDR3 runs to 15 residues. V was cut by 7 bases and J by 3 bases, with 19 bases left in between. The CDR3: CASTPDSAHLYEQYF. DNA of the CDR3: TGTGCCAGCACCCCCGACAGCGCCCACCTCTACGAGCAGTACTTC.